This TCR beta chain comes out of a study of OX40 agonist ivuxolimab in advanced cancers. Study-wide context: Ivuxolimab was delivered to patients intravenously every 2 weeks at doses spanning 0.01 to 10 mg/kg. Approximately 40% of patients had received prior checkpoint inhibitor therapy. The study, taken as a whole, reports: Still undetermined is the antigen specificity of the expanded peripheral T cells. Several nonresponders also turned out to have low normalized T-cell clonal expansion.

TCRdb's copy holds only in-frame clones and misses some; the assay was immunoSEQ multiplex PCR. The table has roughly 69,000 clones, 75% to 95% seen once. Per the germline V gene, CDR1 is LNHDA and CDR2 is SQIVND (reference sequence). This CDR3 region has 14 residues. Trimming took 5 bases from V and 10 from J; bases not matched to a gene: 11. With regard to this clone: Its antigen is as yet unknown.

Sequencing used CD4+ or CD8+ T cells sorted from blood, obtained in a trial of the OX40 agonist ivuxolimab. The clonotype comes from an adult with an advanced solid tumor such as melanoma, head and neck, liver or kidney cancer. This rearrangement joins TRBV19 to TRBJ2-1; 7 nucleotides align to TRBD1. This CDR3 reads CASSSQTGIGEQFF. The CDR3, as DNA: TGTGCCAGTAGTTCGCAGACAGGGATTGGAGAGCAGTTCTTC. The full variable domain, rest sourced from reference TRBV19 and TRBJ2-1, is DGGITQSPKYLFRKEGQNVTLSCEQNLNHDAMYWYRQDPGQGLRLIYYSQIVNDFQKGDIAEGYSVSREKKESFPLTVTSAQKNPTAFYLCASSSQTGIGEQFFGPGTRLTVL.